These 27 T cell receptor beta chains came from one sample sequenced in a study of early T cells in non-severe SARS-CoV-2 infection. TCRdb recomputed calls from the 5' RACE reads with MiXCR, one row per CDR3 protein. Here the sample spans tens of thousands of distinct CDR3 sequences, 12% being singletons. Sequencing used whole blood, obtained at baseline. The receptors shown here come from an adult who was a healthcare worker with PCR-confirmed SARS-CoV-2 infection or an uninfected control (not recorded which). The donor label of this sample is uncertain.

This chain uses TRBV7-3 with TRBJ2-1; tentatively, D is TRBD1 (5 bases). This CDR3 is built from 15 residues. The germline V and J ends were trimmed by 3 bases and 0 bases, with 9 bases remaining between them. The V gene's germline CDR1 is SGHTA and CDR2 FQGTGA. The CDR3 region is CASSLDTYSYNEQFF. In DNA form, the CDR3 reads TGTGCCAGCAGCTTGGACACATACTCCTACAATGAGCAGTTCTTC.

This clonotype was seen a few times. The chain has TRBV20-1 and TRBJ2-3; 11 nucleotides line up with TRBD2. The junction had 9 bases not matched to a gene; V was cut back by 3 bases and J by 4 bases. The V gene's germline CDR1 is DFQATT and CDR2 SNEGSKA (reference sequence). CDR3 length equals 16 residues. CDR3 loop: CSASLTLSGGADTQYF. In DNA form, the CDR3 reads TGCAGTGCTAGTTTGACCCTTAGCGGGGGGGCAGATACGCAGTATTTT.

The chain links TRBV6-6 to TRBJ1-1; D possibly corresponds to TRBD1 (6 bases). This CDR3 comprises 15 residues. Germline V lookup: CDR1 MNHNY, CDR2 SVGAGI (reference sequence). The V end was cut by 2 bases, the J end by 3 bases, with 13 bases between. The CDR3 reads CASSYGGGADTEAFF. CDR3 DNA sequence: TGTGCCAGCAGTTACGGCGGGGGCGCGGACACTGAAGCTTTCTTT.

This chain connects TRBV21-1 to TRBJ2-7; no check of the table's D call, TRBD2, against the DNA was made. TRBV21-1 has pseudogene status. The CDR3 is 15 amino acids. CDR3 sequence: CAGGREPHRSYEQYV. The CDR3 region has the DNA TGTGCCGGCGGAAGGGAGCCACATCGCTCCTACGAGCAGTACGTC.

This clonotype was counted ten times or more. The chain recombines TRBV5-8 with TRBJ2-6; unclear D gene. Trimming took 1 base from V and 2 from J, leaving 10 bases between them. Germline CDR1 reads SGHTS; CDR2 reads YDEGEE. The CDR3 runs to 16 residues. This CDR3 reads CASSLKMKAGANVLTF. The CDR3 nucleotides are TGTGCCAGCAGCTTGAAGATGAAGGCTGGGGCCAACGTCCTGACTTTC.

The chain uses TRBV7-9 and TRBJ2-7; 7 nucleotides align to TRBD1. The CDR3 has 17 amino acids. Germline V lookup: CDR1 SEHNR, CDR2 FQNEAQ (reference sequence). V lost 2 bases and J lost 0; bases outside the gene matches: 10. The CDR3 DNA reads TGTGCCAGCAGCTTACCAACAGAGGGGGCGAGCTCCTACGAGCAGTACGTC. Translating it yields CASSLPTEGASSYEQYV.

V and J are TRBV5-1 and TRBJ2-7; TRBD2 is a possible D gene (6 bases). Germline V gene lookup returns CDR1 SGHRS and CDR2 YFSETQ. V was clipped by 0 bases and J by 4 bases, with 11 bases between them. The length of the CDR3 is 14 residues. In DNA form, the CDR3 reads TGCGCCAGCAGCTTGGACCCGGGGGTATACGAGCAGTACGTC. Translation: CASSLDPGVYEQYV.

The table lists this clonotype with many counts. V is TRBV6-1 and J is TRBJ2-5, with TRBD2 matching over 13 bases. CDR1 and CDR2 from the germline V gene are MNHNS and SASEGT. CDR3 length: 19 amino acids. The junction had 14 bases not matched to a gene; V was cut back by 4 bases and J by 3 bases. CDR3 protein: CASSARPGLAGDAEETQYF. CDR3 in DNA: TGTGCCAGCAGTGCCCGACCCGGACTAGCGGGGGATGCTGAAGAGACCCAGTACTTC.

Only a few counts were recorded for this clonotype. The chain combines TRBV18 with TRBJ2-5; D is unresolved. CDR1 and CDR2 (germline): KGHSH, LQKENI. CDR3 length: 14 residues. V gave up 3 bases and J gave up 5 bases, with 13 bases separating them. As DNA, the CDR3 is TGTGCCAGCTCACCGACCGCGTCAGGCGAGACCCAGTACTTC. Residues: CASSPTASGETQYF.

This clonotype has ten or more counts. The chain is built from TRBV24-1 and TRBJ2-3; 9 bases are shared with TRBD1. J lost 5 bases, V lost 4 bases, and 3 bases had no gene match. This CDR3 has 14 amino acids. The germline V gene has CDR1 KGHDR and CDR2 SFDVKD. The DNA of the CDR3 is TGTGCCACCAGTGAGCCGGACAGGGGAGATACGCAGTATTTT. It translates to CATSEPDRGDTQYF.

This sequence joins TRBV5-1 and TRBJ2-1, with 8 bases lining up with TRBD2. Germline V lookup: CDR1 SGHRS, CDR2 YFSETQ. There are 16 residues in the CDR3. Trimming removed 0 bases from V and 9 bases from J; junction bases left unmatched: 11. As DNA, the CDR3 is TGCGCCAGCAGCTTGGTAGCGGGGCCCTCTTTGTTTGAGCAGTTCTTC. Translation: CASSLVAGPSLFEQFF.

The rearrangement uses TRBV29-1 and TRBJ2-5, with a tentative D call TRBD2 (5 bases). This CDR3 is 11 amino acids long. V was shortened by 5 bases and J by 5 bases, with 9 bases between the two germline ends. Germline CDR1 reads SQVTM; CDR2 reads ANQGSEA. CDR3 DNA sequence: TGCAGCGTTTGGCGCGGGGAGACCCAGTACTTC. It translates to CSVWRGETQYF.

This clonotype was seen repeatedly, ten times or more. The chain has TRBV5-5 and TRBJ2-3, with unresolved D. CDR1 is SGHKS and CDR2 is YYEKEE in the germline V gene (reference sequence). The CDR3 loop spans 12 amino acids. Deletions cut 4 bases from V and 5 bases from J, with 8 bases between. CDR3 nucleotides: TGTGCCAGCAGCCGATTGCAAGATACGCAGTATTTT. Translation: CASSRLQDTQYF.

This clonotype was picked up many times. The chain joins TRBV7-6 to TRBJ2-5; 13 nucleotides match TRBD2. The CDR3 has 17 residues. Trimming removed 3 bases from V and 3 bases from J; junction bases left unmatched: 7. Germline values: CDR1 SGHVS, CDR2 FNYEAQ. The CDR3 reads CASSFRTSGGRKETQYF. For the CDR3, the DNA is TGTGCCAGCAGCTTCCGGACTAGCGGGGGTAGAAAAGAGACCCAGTACTTC.

The chain recombines TRBV11-2 with TRBJ2-1; possibly TRBD1 for D (6 bases). V was cut by 1 base and J by 7 bases, with 14 bases left in between. The germline gives CDR1 SGHAT, CDR2 FQNNGV. This CDR3 region has 15 residues. This chain's CDR3 is CASSLVGGTGNEQFF. The CDR3 DNA is TGTGCCAGCAGCTTAGTTGGGGGTACAGGGAATGAGCAGTTCTTC.

The chain is built from TRBV28 and TRBJ1-1; D unclear. The CDR3 is 14 amino acids. V lost 5 bases and J lost 7, with 17 bases in between. Germline loops: CDR1 MDHEN, CDR2 SYDVKM. The CDR3: CASSPLLGLHEAFF. CDR3 nucleotides: TGTGCCAGCAGTCCATTGTTAGGGCTACATGAAGCTTTCTTT.

This sequence joins TRBV20-1 and TRBJ2-1, with 7 bases aligning to TRBD1. Germline CDR1 is DFQATT and CDR2 is SNEGSKA (reference sequence). The CDR3 totals 15 residues. The junction had 13 bases not matched to a gene; V was cut back by 4 bases and J by 7 bases. The CDR3 reads CSAIRTDRFPNEQFF. For the CDR3, the DNA is TGCAGTGCTATCCGAACGGACAGGTTCCCGAATGAGCAGTTCTTC.

This clonotype has ten or more counts. The J gene is TRBJ2-5, the V gene TRBV5-4, with D tentatively TRBD1 (5 bases). V dropped 0 bases and J dropped 5 bases, with 14 bases sitting between them. The V gene's germline CDR1 is SGHNT and CDR2 YYREEE (reference sequence). The CDR3 contains 15 residues. The CDR3 loop reads CASSLEPGKSETQYF. The CDR3 DNA sequence: TGTGCCAGCAGCTTGGAGCCAGGGAAGTCGGAGACCCAGTACTTC.

There are many counts of this clonotype. V usage is TRBV30 and J usage is TRBJ2-2; 9 bases fit TRBD1. Germline-derived CDR1 and CDR2 are GTSNPN and SVGIG (reference sequence). This CDR3 contains 16 residues. V lost 0 bases to trimming and J lost 5 bases; unmatched junction nucleotides: 7. The CDR3 is CAWSVSRDRETGELFF. The CDR3 bases are TGTGCCTGGAGTGTTTCCCGGGACAGGGAAACCGGGGAGCTGTTTTTT.

This clonotype was seen at least ten times. The chain has TRBV2 and TRBJ2-3; TRBD2 aligns across 8 bases. Germline V gene lookup returns CDR1 SNHLY and CDR2 FYNNEI. V shed 9 bases, J shed 4 bases, and the junction held 12 bases outside the gene matches. CDR3 length: 15 amino acids. This chain's CDR3 is CASKEGSGASDTQYF. The CDR3 region has the DNA TGTGCCAGTAAAGAAGGTAGCGGGGCTTCAGATACGCAGTATTTT.

For this clonotype: A much larger clone differs from this one at a single base, so this may be a read error. This chain links TRBV6-5 with TRBJ2-1; 9 bases are a match to TRBD2. The germline CDR1 and CDR2 sequences are MNHEY and SVGAGI. The CDR3 consists of 15 residues. The CDR3 sequence: CDSRKAGGPVDEQFF. CDR3 in DNA: TGTGACAGCAGGAAGGCGGGGGGGCCCGTTGATGAGCAGTTCTTC.

This chain links TRBV30 with TRBJ1-4, with D hard to call. The CDR3 is made up of 13 amino acids. CDR1 GTSNPN and CDR2 SVGIG come from the germline V gene (reference sequence). V lost 1 base and J lost 8, with 11 bases in between. CDR3 sequence: CAWSERRQEKLFF. Here the CDR3 DNA reads TGTGCCTGGAGTGAGCGGAGACAAGAAAAACTGTTTTTT.

This clonotype was seen a single time. The DNA of the CDR3 is TGCAGCGCGAAGTTCGTCACAGATACGCAGTATTTT. Protein: CSAKFVTDTQYF. The chain couples TRBV29-1 to TRBJ2-3; D is unclear. Germline CDR1 SQVTM, CDR2 ANQGSEA. Trimming took off 7 bases at V and 2 bases at J, with 10 bases between the two ends. The CDR3 is 12 amino acids.

J is TRBJ1-5 and V is TRBV21-1. TRBV21-1 is an annotated pseudogene. The CDR3 contains 15 residues. The CDR3 DNA sequence: TGTGCCAGCAGCCCACCGGGACTCCCAAGCCAGCCCCAGCATTTT. It specifies CASSPPGLPSQPQHF.

This clonotype has just a few counts. The chain has TRBV27 and TRBJ1-2; D is undetermined. V lost 0 bases, J lost 4 bases, and 18 bases lay in between. This CDR3 comprises 17 residues. The germline gives CDR1 MNHEY, CDR2 SMNVEV (reference sequence). The CDR3 spells CASSLSTKGLMSYGYTF. The CDR3 nucleotides read TGTGCCAGCAGTTTATCCACTAAAGGACTGATGAGCTATGGCTACACCTTC.

Ten or more counts support this clonotype. This chain links TRBV3-1 with TRBJ2-2, with 7 bases that match TRBD1. CDR1 LGHDT and CDR2 YNNKEL come from the germline V gene (reference sequence). After removal of 6 bases from V and 3 bases from J, the junction contained 7 bases not matched to a gene. The length of the CDR3 is 15 residues. The CDR3 loop reads CASSREGAYTGELFF. The CDR3 DNA sequence: TGTGCCAGCAGTCGAGAGGGGGCGTACACCGGGGAGCTGTTTTTT. Looking up the rest from reference TRBV3-1 and TRBJ2-2 gives the full variable domain: DTAVSQTPKYLVTQMGNDKSIKCEQNLGHDTMYWYKQDSKKFLKIMFSYNNKELIINETVPNRFSPKSPDKAHLNLHINSLELGDSAVYFCASSREGAYTGELFFGEGSRLTVL.

V is TRBV5-6 and J is TRBJ2-5; 8 bases line up with TRBD1. CDR3 length: 13 residues. Germline V CDR1 and CDR2: SGHDT, YYEEEE. J gave up 2 bases and V 3 bases, and 0 bases lay outside the gene matches. DNA of the CDR3: TGTGCCAGCAGCTGGACAGGGCAAGAGACCCAGTACTTC. This encodes CASSWTGQETQYF.